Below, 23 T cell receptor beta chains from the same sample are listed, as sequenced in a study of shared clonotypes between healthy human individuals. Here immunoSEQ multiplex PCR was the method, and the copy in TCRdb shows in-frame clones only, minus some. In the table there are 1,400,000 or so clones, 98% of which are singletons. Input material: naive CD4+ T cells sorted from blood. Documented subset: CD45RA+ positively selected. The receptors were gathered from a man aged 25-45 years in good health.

The CDR3 coding sequence is TGTGCCAGCAGGTCCACACTCGGTCAGCCCCAGCATTTT. Protein sequence: CASRSTLGQPQHF. This rearrangement joins TRBV27 to TRBJ1-5, with no clear D. The germline V and J ends were trimmed by 6 bases and 6 bases, with 12 bases remaining between them. The V gene's germline CDR1 is MNHEY and CDR2 SMNVEV (reference sequence). This CDR3 comprises 13 residues.

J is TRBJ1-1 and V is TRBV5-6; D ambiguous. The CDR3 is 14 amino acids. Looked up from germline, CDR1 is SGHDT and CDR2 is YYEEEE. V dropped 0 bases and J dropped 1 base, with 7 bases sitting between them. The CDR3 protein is CASSLEPRNTEAFF. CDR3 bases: TGTGCCAGCAGCTTGGAACCCAGGAACACTGAAGCTTTCTTT.

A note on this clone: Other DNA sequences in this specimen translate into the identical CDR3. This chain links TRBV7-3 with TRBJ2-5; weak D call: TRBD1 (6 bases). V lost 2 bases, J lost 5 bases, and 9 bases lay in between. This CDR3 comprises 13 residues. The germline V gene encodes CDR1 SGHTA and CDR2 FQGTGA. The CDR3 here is CASSLGQGETQYF. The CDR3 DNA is TGTGCCAGCAGCTTAGGGCAGGGGGAGACCCAGTACTTC.

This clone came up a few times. The CDR3 reads CASSIKDTQYF. CDR3 sequence (DNA): TGTGCCAGTAGTATAAAAGATACGCAGTATTTT. The chain couples TRBV19 to TRBJ2-3; D is ambiguous. The V end was cut by 2 bases, the J end by 5 bases, with 2 bases between. Germline CDR1 is LNHDA and CDR2 is SQIVND (reference sequence). The CDR3 spans 11 residues.

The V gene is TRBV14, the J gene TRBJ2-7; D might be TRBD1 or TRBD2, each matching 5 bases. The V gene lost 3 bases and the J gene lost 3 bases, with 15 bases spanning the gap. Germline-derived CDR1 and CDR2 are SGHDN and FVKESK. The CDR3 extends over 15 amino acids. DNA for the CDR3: TGTGCCAGCAGCCATGGGCCGACGGGGCTCTACGAGCAGTACTTC. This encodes CASSHGPTGLYEQYF.

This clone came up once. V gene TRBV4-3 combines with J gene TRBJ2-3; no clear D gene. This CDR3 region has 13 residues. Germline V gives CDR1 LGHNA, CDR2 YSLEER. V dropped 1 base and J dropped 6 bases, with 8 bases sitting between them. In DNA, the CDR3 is TGCGCCAGCAGCCAAGGGCTAGTGGATACGCAGTATTTT. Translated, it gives CASSQGLVDTQYF.

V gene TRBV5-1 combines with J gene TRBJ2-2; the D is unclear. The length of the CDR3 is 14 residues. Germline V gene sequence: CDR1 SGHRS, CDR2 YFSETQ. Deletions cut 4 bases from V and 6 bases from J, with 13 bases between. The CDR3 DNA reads TGCGCCAGCAGCCCGGACCCAAAGGCCGGGGAGCTGTTTTTT. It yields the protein CASSPDPKAGELFF.

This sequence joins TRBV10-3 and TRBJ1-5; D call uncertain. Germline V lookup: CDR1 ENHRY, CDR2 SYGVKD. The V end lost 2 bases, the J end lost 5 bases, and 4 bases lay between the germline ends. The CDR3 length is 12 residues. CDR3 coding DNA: TGTGCCATCAGTGAGAGTTATCAGCCCCAGCATTTT. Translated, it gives CAISESYQPQHF.

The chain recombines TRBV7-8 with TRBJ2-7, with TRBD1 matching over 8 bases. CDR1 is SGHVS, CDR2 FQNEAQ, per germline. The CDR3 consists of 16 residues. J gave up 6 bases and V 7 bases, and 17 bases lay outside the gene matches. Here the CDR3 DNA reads TGTGCCAGCACCACTTATAGCTGGACAGGGATCGGCGAGCAGTACTTC. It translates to CASTTYSWTGIGEQYF. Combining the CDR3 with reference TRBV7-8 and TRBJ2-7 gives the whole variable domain GAGVSQSPRYKVAKRGQDVALRCDPISGHVSLFWYQQALGQGPEFLTYFQNEAQLDKSGLPSDRFFAERPEGSVSTLKIQRTQQEDSAVYLCASTTYSWTGIGEQYFGPGTRLTVT.

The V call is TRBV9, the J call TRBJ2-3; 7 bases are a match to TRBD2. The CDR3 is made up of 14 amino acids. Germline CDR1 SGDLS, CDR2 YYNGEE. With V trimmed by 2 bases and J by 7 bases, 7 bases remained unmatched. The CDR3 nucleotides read TGTGCCAGCAGCGTCCGGACTAGTGCGTATACGCAGTATTTT. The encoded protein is CASSVRTSAYTQYF.

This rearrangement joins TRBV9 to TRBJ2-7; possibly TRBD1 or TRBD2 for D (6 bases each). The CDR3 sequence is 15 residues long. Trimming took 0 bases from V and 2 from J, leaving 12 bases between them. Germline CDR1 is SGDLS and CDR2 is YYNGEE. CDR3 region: CASSVEGGVTYEQYF. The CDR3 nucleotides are TGTGCCAGCAGCGTAGAGGGGGGAGTTACCTACGAGCAGTACTTC.

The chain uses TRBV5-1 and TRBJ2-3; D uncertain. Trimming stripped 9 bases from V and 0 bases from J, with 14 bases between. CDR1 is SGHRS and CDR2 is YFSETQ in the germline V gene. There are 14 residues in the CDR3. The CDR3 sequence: CATKEQSSTDTQYF. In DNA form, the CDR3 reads TGCGCCACCAAGGAGCAGAGCAGCACAGATACGCAGTATTTT.

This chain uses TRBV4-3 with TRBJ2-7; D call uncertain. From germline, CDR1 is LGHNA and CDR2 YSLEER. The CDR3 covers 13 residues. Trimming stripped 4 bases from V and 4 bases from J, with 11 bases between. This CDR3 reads CASSRDRRYEQYF. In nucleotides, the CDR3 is TGCGCCAGCAGCCGTGACCGACGATACGAGCAGTACTTC.

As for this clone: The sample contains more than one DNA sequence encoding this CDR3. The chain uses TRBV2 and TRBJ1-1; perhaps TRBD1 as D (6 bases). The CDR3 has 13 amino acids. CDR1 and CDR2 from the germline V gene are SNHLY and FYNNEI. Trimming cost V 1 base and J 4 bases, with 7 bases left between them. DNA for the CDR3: TGTGCCAGCAGTGAAGGAGGGGGCACTGAAGCTTTCTTT. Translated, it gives CASSEGGGTEAFF.

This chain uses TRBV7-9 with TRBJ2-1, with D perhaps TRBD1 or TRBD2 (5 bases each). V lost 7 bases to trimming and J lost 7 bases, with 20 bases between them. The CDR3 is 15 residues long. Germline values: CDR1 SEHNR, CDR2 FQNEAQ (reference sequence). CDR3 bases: TGTGCCAGCACTGTGACAGCCTTGGGCGGGAATGAGCAGTTCTTC. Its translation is CASTVTALGGNEQFF.

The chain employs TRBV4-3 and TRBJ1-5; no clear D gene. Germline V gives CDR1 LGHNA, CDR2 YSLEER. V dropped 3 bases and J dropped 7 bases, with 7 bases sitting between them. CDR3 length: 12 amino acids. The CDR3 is CASSHTGQPQHF. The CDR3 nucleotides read TGCGCCAGCAGCCACACCGGGCAGCCCCAGCATTTT.

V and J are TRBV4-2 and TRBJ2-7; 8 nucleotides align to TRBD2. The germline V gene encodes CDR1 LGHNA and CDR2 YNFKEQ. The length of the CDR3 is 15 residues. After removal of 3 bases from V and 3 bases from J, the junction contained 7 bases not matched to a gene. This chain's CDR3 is CASSQSRAGDYEQYF. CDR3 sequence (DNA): TGTGCCAGCAGCCAGAGCCGAGCGGGAGACTACGAGCAGTACTTC.

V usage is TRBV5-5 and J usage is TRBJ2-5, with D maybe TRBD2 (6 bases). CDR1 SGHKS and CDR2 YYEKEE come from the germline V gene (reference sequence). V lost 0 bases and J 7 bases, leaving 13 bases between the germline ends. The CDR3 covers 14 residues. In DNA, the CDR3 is TGTGCCAGCAGCTTGGAGACTAGATCGGGGACCCAGTACTTC. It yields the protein CASSLETRSGTQYF.

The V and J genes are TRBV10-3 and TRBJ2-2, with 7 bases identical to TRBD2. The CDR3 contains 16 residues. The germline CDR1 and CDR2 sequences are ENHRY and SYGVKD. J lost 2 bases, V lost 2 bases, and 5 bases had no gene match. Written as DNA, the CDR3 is TGTGCCATCAGTGAGAGGGCTAGCGGAAACACCGGGGAGCTGTTTTTT. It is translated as CAISERASGNTGELFF.

CDR3 DNA sequence: TGTGCCAGCAGTGATCACCCCGCAGATACGCAGTATTTT. It encodes CASSDHPADTQYF. The J gene is TRBJ2-3, the V gene TRBV6-1, with D hard to call. Germline lookup yields CDR1 MNHNS and CDR2 SASEGT. CDR3 length: 13 residues. V gave up 3 bases and J gave up 4 bases, with 8 bases separating them.

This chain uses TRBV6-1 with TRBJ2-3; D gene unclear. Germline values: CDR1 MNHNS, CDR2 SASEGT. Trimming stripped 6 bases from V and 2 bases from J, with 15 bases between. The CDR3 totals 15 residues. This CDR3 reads CASRPSLKTTDTQYF. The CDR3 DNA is TGTGCCAGCAGGCCTTCCCTCAAAACCACAGATACGCAGTATTTT.

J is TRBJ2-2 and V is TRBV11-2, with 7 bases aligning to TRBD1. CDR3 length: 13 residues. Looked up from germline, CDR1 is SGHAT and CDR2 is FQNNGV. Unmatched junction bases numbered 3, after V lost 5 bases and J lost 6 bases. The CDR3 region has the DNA TGTGCCAGCAGCCCAAGGGGGCCCGGGGAGCTGTTTTTT. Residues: CASSPRGPGELFF. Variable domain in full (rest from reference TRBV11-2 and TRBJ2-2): EAGVAQSPRYKIIEKRQSVAFWCNPISGHATLYWYQQILGQGPKLLIQFQNNGVVDDSQLPKDRFSAERLKGVDSTLKIQPAKLEDSAVYLCASSPRGPGELFFGEGSRLTVL.

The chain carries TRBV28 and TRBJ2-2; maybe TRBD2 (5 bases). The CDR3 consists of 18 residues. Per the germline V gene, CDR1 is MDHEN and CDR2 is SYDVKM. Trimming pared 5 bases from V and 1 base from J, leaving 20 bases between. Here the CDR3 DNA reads TGTGCCAGCAGTCCCACTTTCCTCCAGCGGAAGAACACCGGGGAGCTGTTTTTT. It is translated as CASSPTFLQRKNTGELFF.